What follows are 5 T cell receptor beta chains derived from one specimen sequenced in a study of blood T cells in healthy people across ages. Using a J-beta primer mix together with a sample-barcoded 5' primer, a second PCR was run for roughly 6 to 12 cycles. TCRdb ran MiXCR on the 5' RACE reads and lists one entry per CDR3 protein. The repertoire has around 1.5 million distinct CDR3 sequences, approximately 59% of them found once; the top ten carry roughly 7%. Sequencing was performed on blood. The receptor source for this set is a man aged 18 to 35 in good health.

The chain employs TRBV6-6 and TRBJ2-7, with D tentatively TRBD2 (5 bases). V lost 5 bases and J lost 0, with 14 bases in between. This CDR3 comprises 15 residues. The germline CDR1 and CDR2 sequences are MNHNY and SVGAGI (reference sequence). DNA of the CDR3: TGTGCCAGCAGTACCGTCTCGGGGATCTCCTACGAGCAGTACTTC. This translates into CASSTVSGISYEQYF.

The chain recombines TRBV7-2 with TRBJ2-7, with D possibly being TRBD2 (6 bases). The CDR3 sequence is 15 residues long. V dropped 5 bases and J dropped 2 bases, with 16 bases sitting between them. Germline-derived CDR1 and CDR2 are SGHTA and FQGNSA. The CDR3 loop is CASSRDQLAPYEQYF. In nucleotides, the CDR3 is TGTGCCAGCAGCCGCGACCAACTAGCTCCCTACGAGCAGTACTTC.

This clonotype was seen only a few times. The rearrangement uses TRBV2 and TRBJ1-2, with a possible D match to TRBD1 (5 bases). The V and J ends lost 3 bases and 8 bases respectively, with 13 bases between them. The CDR3 runs to 13 residues. CDR1 SNHLY and CDR2 FYNNEI come from the germline V gene. The CDR3, as DNA: TGTGCCAGCAGTGATGAGGGGCGTTTAGGCTACACCTTC. The encoded protein is CASSDEGRLGYTF.

The chain carries TRBV27 and TRBJ2-7; D not certain. This CDR3 is 14 amino acids long. Trimming stripped 5 bases from V and 5 bases from J, with 16 bases between. Germline assignment: CDR1 MNHEY and CDR2 SMNVEV (reference sequence). The CDR3 bases are TGTGCCAGCAGTCCCTGGGCGCTGTTGGACGAGCAGTACTTC. It encodes CASSPWALLDEQYF.

The chain is built from TRBV6-2 or TRBV6-3 and TRBJ2-7; D gene unclear. The CDR3 length is 16 residues. V was cut by 3 bases and J by 2 bases, with 17 bases left in between. Germline CDR1 MNHEY, CDR2 SVGEGT. The CDR3 reads CASSYIPSGLPYEQYF. Written as DNA, the CDR3 is TGTGCCAGCAGTTATATTCCTTCGGGTCTTCCCTACGAGCAGTACTTC.